Listed here are 8 T cell receptor beta chains from one sample, sequenced in a study of response to subunit inactivated influenza vaccine listed by TCRdb under 2018. Library preparation employed RT-PCR. The reads were generated on an Illumina HiSeq 2500. Clones were called with MiXCR by TCRdb after fastp trimmed the public reads at Q25, and only in-frame beta chains were retained. Each CDR3 protein appears once, grouped with its most common genes and DNA. The sample contains around 760,000 distinct CDR3 sequences, roughly 14% of them found a single time. Jointly, the top ten make up 6% to 8% of the sample. This material consisted of PBMCs from blood, taken around 14 days before vaccination. The receptors derive from a man aged 50 to 59 who received an inactivated influenza vaccine. Donor details come from another sample of the same person, matched by shared clones.

This clonotype has a count of ten or more. The gene calls are TRBV15 and TRBJ2-7, with D tentatively TRBD1 (6 bases). V was clipped by 6 bases and J by 5 bases, with 11 bases between them. The CDR3 covers 12 residues. Germline CDR1 and CDR2: LNHNV and YYDKDF (reference sequence). CDR3 region: CATSSQGHEQYF. In DNA, the CDR3 is TGTGCCACCAGTTCACAGGGCCACGAGCAGTACTTC.

As DNA, the CDR3 is TGTGCCAGCAGCCAAGATCTGGCTAGCGCCGAGCAGTACTTC. This gives the protein CASSQDLASAEQYF. The rearrangement links TRBV4-2 to TRBJ2-7; D is possibly TRBD2 (6 bases). The CDR3 runs to 14 residues. The germline V and J ends were trimmed by 0 bases and 6 bases, with 12 bases remaining between them. Germline CDR1 LGHNA, CDR2 YNFKEQ.

This clonotype was seen only a few times. The genes are TRBV6-5 and TRBJ2-3; tentative D call: TRBD1 (5 bases). The germline V gene has CDR1 MNHEY and CDR2 SVGAGI. This CDR3 contains 11 residues. The V end was cut by 7 bases, the J end by 11 bases, with 13 bases between. The CDR3 spells CASTTGEGQYF. The CDR3 DNA reads as TGTGCCAGCACAACAGGAGAAGGGCAGTATTTT.

This clonotype has ten or more counts. The gene calls are TRBV14 and TRBJ2-1; 7 bases fit TRBD1. The CDR3 has 15 amino acids. Germline assignment: CDR1 SGHDN and CDR2 FVKESK. With 2 bases clipped from V and 0 bases from J, the junction kept 1 base outside the gene matches. The CDR3 nucleotides are TGTGCCAGCAGCCAATGGGACAGCTCCTACAATGAGCAGTTCTTC. It codes for CASSQWDSSYNEQFF.

The genes are TRBV9 and TRBJ2-2, with D maybe TRBD2 (6 bases). The V gene's germline CDR1 is SGDLS and CDR2 YYNGEE. V lost 3 bases to trimming and J lost 4 bases, with 13 bases between them. The CDR3 contains 15 residues. The CDR3 nucleotides are TGTGCCAGCAGCGATTATTTGGGGGGCACCGGGGAGCTGTTTTTT. It codes for CASSDYLGGTGELFF. The full variable domain, with the rest looked up from reference TRBV9 and TRBJ2-2, is DSGVTQTPKHLITATGQRVTLRCSPRSGDLSVYWYQQSLDQGLQFLIQYYNGEERAKGNILERFSAQQFPDLHSELNLSSLELGDSALYFCASSDYLGGTGELFFGEGSRLTVL.

The chain has TRBV7-9 and TRBJ2-7; no definite D call. The V gene lost 2 bases and the J gene lost 1 base, with 15 bases spanning the gap. Germline V gene data show CDR1 as SEHNR and CDR2 as FQNEAQ (reference sequence). The CDR3 totals 16 residues. CDR3 DNA sequence: TGTGCCAGCAGCTTATCTAGGTCCGACGATTCCTACGAGCAGTACTTC. It codes for CASSLSRSDDSYEQYF.

V usage is TRBV5-1 and J usage is TRBJ2-6; D unresolved. V was clipped by 6 bases and J by 2 bases, with 12 bases between them. The CDR3 is 15 amino acids. Germline V gene sequence: CDR1 SGHRS, CDR2 YFSETQ. The CDR3 DNA reads TGCGCCAGCACGCCTAACCCTCCTGGGGCCAACGTCCTGACTTTC. Its protein is CASTPNPPGANVLTF.

The J gene is TRBJ2-7, the V gene TRBV15; 10 nucleotides agree with TRBD2. Germline CDR1 LNHNV, CDR2 YYDKDF (reference sequence). The CDR3 is 15 residues long. The V and J ends lost 0 bases and 5 bases, in that order; junction bases with no gene match: 4. The CDR3 loop is CATSRDRLAGDEQYF. For the CDR3, the DNA is TGTGCCACCAGCAGAGATCGGCTAGCGGGAGACGAGCAGTACTTC.